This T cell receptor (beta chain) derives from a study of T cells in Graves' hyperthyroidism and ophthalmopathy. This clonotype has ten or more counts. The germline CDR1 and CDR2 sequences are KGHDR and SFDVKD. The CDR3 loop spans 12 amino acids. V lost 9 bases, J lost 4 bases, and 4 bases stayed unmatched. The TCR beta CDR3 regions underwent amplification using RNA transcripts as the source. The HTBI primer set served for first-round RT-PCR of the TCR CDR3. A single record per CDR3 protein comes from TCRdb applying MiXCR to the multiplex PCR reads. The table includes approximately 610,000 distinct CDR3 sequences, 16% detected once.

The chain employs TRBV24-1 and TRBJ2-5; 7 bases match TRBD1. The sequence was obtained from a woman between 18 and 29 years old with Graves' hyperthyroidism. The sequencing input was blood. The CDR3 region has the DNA TGTGCCACCGGAAACAGGGGAGAGACCCAGTACTTC. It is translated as CATGNRGETQYF.